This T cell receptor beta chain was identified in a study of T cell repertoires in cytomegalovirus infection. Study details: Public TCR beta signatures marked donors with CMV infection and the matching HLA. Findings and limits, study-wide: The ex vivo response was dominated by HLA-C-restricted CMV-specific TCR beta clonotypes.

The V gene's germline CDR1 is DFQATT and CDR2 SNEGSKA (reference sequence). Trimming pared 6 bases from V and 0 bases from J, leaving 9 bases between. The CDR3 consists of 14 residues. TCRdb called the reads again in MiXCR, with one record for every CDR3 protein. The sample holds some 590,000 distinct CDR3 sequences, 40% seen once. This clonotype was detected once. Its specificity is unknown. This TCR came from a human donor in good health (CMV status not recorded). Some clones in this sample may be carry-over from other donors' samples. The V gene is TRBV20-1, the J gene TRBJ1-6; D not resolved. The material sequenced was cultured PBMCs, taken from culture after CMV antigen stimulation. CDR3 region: CSATGSSYNSPLHF. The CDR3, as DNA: TGCAGTGCGACCGGAAGCTCCTATAATTCACCCCTCCACTTT.